This T cell receptor beta chain emerged from a study of siplizumab effects on memory and regulatory T cells. Profiled with immunoSEQ multiplex PCR; TCRdb holds only in-frame clones, not every one. This table has more than 90,000 clones, 85% to 95% appearing once. Per the germline V gene, CDR1 is LNHDA and CDR2 is SQIVND (reference sequence). The CDR3 consists of 16 residues. The V and J ends lost 5 bases and 2 bases, in that order; junction bases with no gene match: 10. This TCR derives from a human donor in good health. The genes are TRBV19 and TRBJ1-2, with 8 nucleotides matching TRBD1. The source material was non-Treg CD4+ T cells sorted from blood. The CDR3 DNA sequence: TGTGCCAGTAGTCGGCGGACAGGGAGTTCGAACTATGGCTACACCTTC. It codes for CASSRRTGSSNYGYTF.